Below, 7 T cell receptor beta chains from the same sample are listed, as sequenced in a study of cytomegalovirus exposure and HLA in healthy donors. This PCR relied on a set of 60 Vbeta primers and 13 Jbeta primers. Assay: immunoSEQ multiplex PCR; the TCRdb copy retains only in-frame clones and omits some. The profile covers under 250,000 clones, with around four fifths appearing a single time and 3% to 4.5% taken by the ten largest. The sample was PBMCs. The receptors shown here come from a male donor in good health and CMV-seronegative.

Points on this clone: The sample has other DNA sequences that encode this CDR3 too. The chain joins TRBV9 to TRBJ2-7, with 10 bases lining up with TRBD1. Germline V CDR1 and CDR2: SGDLS, YYNGEE. The CDR3 is 15 residues long. V lost 0 bases to trimming and J lost 0 bases; unmatched junction nucleotides: 0. The DNA of the CDR3 is TGTGCCAGCAGCGTAGGGACAGGGGGCTCCTACGAGCAGTACTTC. It translates to CASSVGTGGSYEQYF.

This chain uses TRBV5-4 with TRBJ2-2; 10 bases map to TRBD2. Germline loops: CDR1 SGHNT, CDR2 YYREEE (reference sequence). This CDR3 contains 14 residues. The trim removed 6 bases at V and 5 bases at J, leaving 4 bases unmatched. CDR3 nucleotides: TGTGCCAGCACCACAGCGGGAGGGACCGGGGAGCTGTTTTTT. Its protein is CASTTAGGTGELFF. The full variable domain, in which reference TRBV5-4 and TRBJ2-2 provide the parts outside the CDR3, is ETGVTQSPTHLIKTRGQQVTLRCSSQSGHNTVSWYQQALGQGPQFIFQYYREEENGRGNFPPRFSGLQFPNYSSELNVNALELDDSALYLCASTTAGGTGELFFGEGSRLTVL.

The CDR3 region is CASSPLLLAGGRDTQYF. Here the CDR3 DNA reads TGTGCCAGCTCACCTTTACTACTAGCGGGAGGACGTGATACGCAGTATTTT. The chain links TRBV18 to TRBJ2-3, with TRBD2 matching 12 bases. The CDR3 consists of 17 residues. Per the germline V gene, CDR1 is KGHSH and CDR2 is LQKENI. Losses at the gene ends were 3 bases for V and 6 bases for J; bases not matched to a gene: 10.

This chain joins TRBV6-1 and TRBJ2-1; D uncertain. CDR1 MNHNS and CDR2 SASEGT come from the germline V gene. With 7 bases removed from V and 4 bases from J, the gap between germline ends came to 14 bases. The CDR3 length is 14 residues. CDR3 bases: TGTGCCAGCACCATCCTAGAATCTTACAATGAGCAGTTCTTC. Amino acids: CASTILESYNEQFF.

This clone was seen a handful of times. A read error may account for a junction end that differs from germline. The J gene is TRBJ2-5, the V gene TRBV7-7, with D possibly matching TRBD2 (5 bases). Germline V gene sequence: CDR1 SSHAT, CDR2 FNYEAQ (reference sequence). The CDR3 has 14 amino acids. CDR3 region: CASSPGKGWGTQYF. DNA of the CDR3: TGTGCTAGCAGCCCGGGGAAAGGGTGGGGGACCCAGTACTTC.

The chain employs TRBV5-1 and TRBJ2-1; TRBD2 agrees at 10 bases. The CDR3 loop spans 15 amino acids. Germline V lookup: CDR1 SGHRS, CDR2 YFSETQ. The trim removed 4 bases at V and 6 bases at J, leaving 7 bases unmatched. The CDR3 DNA is TGCGCCAGCAGCACCGGGACTAGCGTTTCCAATGAGCAGTTCTTC. It codes for CASSTGTSVSNEQFF.

Note on this clone: Germline is not matched at one junction end, which may reflect a read error. The rearrangement links TRBV7-9 to TRBJ2-3; D unclear. This CDR3 region has 12 residues. Germline CDR1 SEHNR, CDR2 FQNEAQ (reference sequence). The CDR3 sequence: CSSSFVSDTQYF. In DNA form, the CDR3 reads TGTTCCAGCAGCTTTGTTTCTGATACGCAGTATTTT.